This section outlines one T cell receptor (beta chain) sequence together with its context. What it binds is not known. This record belongs to a study of T cells in Graves' hyperthyroidism and ophthalmopathy. The wider study: Upon initial diagnosis and before any treatment, peripheral blood was collected. Points from the study as a whole: Patients with ophthalmopathy were separated from those with stable hyperthyroidism by a 13 V-J model.

RNA transcripts yielded amplified TCR beta CDR3 regions. Using the HTBI primer set, a first-round RT-PCR was run on the TCR CDR3. TCRdb re-called the multiplex PCR reads with MiXCR, one entry per CDR3 protein. The table records around 570,000 distinct CDR3 sequences, just under 20% of them present only once. The CDR3 consists of 12 residues. The V end lost 1 base, the J end lost 7 bases, and 7 bases lay between the germline ends. In germline, CDR1 is MDHEN, CDR2 SYDVKM. It was 10 ml of fresh peripheral blood that supplied the PBMCs. V and J are TRBV28 and TRBJ1-1; D may be TRBD1 (6 bases). What was sequenced was blood. This sequence was found in a man between 35 and 55 years old with Graves' ophthalmopathy. The chain's CDR3 is CASSLYRDEAFF. CDR3 nucleotide sequence: TGTGCCAGCAGTTTATACAGGGATGAAGCTTTCTTT.